Listed here are 5 T cell receptor beta chains from one sample, sequenced in a study of CD8 T cells in Susac syndrome. Random hexamers were used to reverse transcribe the RNA input (about 0.5 to 1 ug). TCRdb called the immunoSEQ multiplex PCR reads again in MiXCR, with one record for every CDR3 protein. The sample contains over 100,000 distinct CDR3 sequences, 96% of which appear only once. Sequences were obtained from CD4+ T cells from PBMCs. These receptors were obtained from a human donor in good health.

This clonotype showed up just once. This chain uses TRBV29-1 with TRBJ1-2, with a tentative D call TRBD1 (5 bases). Germline V gene lookup returns CDR1 SQVTM and CDR2 ANQGSEA. V was shortened by 4 bases and J by 4 bases, with 13 bases between the two germline ends. This CDR3 contains 13 residues. The DNA for the CDR3 is TGCAGCGTTGTCATACAGGAGTCCTATGGCTACACCTTC. Translating gives CSVVIQESYGYTF.

The rearrangement links TRBV6-5 to TRBJ1-2; D may be TRBD1 (6 bases). The CDR3 runs to 14 residues. The germline V gene has CDR1 MNHEY and CDR2 SVGAGI. Trimming took off 6 bases at V and 5 bases at J, with 16 bases between the two ends. In DNA, the CDR3 is TGTGCCAGCAGATCCACAGGGTCGCGGTATGGCTACACCTTC. Amino acids: CASRSTGSRYGYTF.

CDR3 region: CASSPRSGQETQYF. The CDR3 nucleotides read TGTGCCAGCTCACCAAGAAGCGGCCAAGAGACCCAGTACTTC. The rearrangement joins TRBV18 to TRBJ2-5; D may be TRBD2 (5 bases). CDR1 and CDR2 from the germline V gene are KGHSH and LQKENI. The CDR3 has 14 amino acids. V was cut by 2 bases and J by 1 base, with 8 bases left in between.

The CDR3 DNA is TGTGCCAGCAGCCATAGGACAGGGAACTATGGCTACACCTTC. Translating it yields CASSHRTGNYGYTF. The chain employs TRBV3-1 and TRBJ1-2; 8 bases fit TRBD1. Germline values: CDR1 LGHDT, CDR2 YNNKEL (reference sequence). CDR3 length: 14 amino acids. J lost 2 bases, V lost 3 bases, and 2 bases had no gene match.

The chain combines TRBV30 with TRBJ2-7; D possibly corresponds to TRBD1 (5 bases). V shed 0 bases and J shed 3 bases, with 15 bases lying between them. Germline V gives CDR1 GTSNPN, CDR2 SVGIG (reference sequence). The CDR3 is 15 residues long. The CDR3 is CAWSVRQLKDYEQYF. The DNA of the CDR3 is TGTGCCTGGAGTGTACGACAGCTGAAGGACTACGAGCAGTACTTC. Full variable domain (outside the CDR3, taken from reference TRBV30 and TRBJ2-7): SQTIHQWPATLVQPVGSPLSLECTVEGTSNPNLYWYRQAAGRGLQLLFYSVGIGQISSEVPQNLSASRPQDRQFILSSKKLLLSDSGFYLCAWSVRQLKDYEQYFGPGTRLTVT.